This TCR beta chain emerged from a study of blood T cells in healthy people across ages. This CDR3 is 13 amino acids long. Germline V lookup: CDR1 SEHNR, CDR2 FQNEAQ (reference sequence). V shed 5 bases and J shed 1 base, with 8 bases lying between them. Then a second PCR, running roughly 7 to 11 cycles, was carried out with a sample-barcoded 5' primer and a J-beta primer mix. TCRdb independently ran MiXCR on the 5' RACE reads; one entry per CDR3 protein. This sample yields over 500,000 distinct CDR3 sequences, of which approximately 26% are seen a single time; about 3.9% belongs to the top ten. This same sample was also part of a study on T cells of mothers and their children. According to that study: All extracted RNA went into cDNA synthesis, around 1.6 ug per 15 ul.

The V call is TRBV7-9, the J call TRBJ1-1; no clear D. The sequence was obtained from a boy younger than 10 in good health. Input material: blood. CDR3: CASSPPGNTEAFF. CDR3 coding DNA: TGTGCCAGCAGCCCCCCGGGGAACACTGAAGCTTTCTTT.